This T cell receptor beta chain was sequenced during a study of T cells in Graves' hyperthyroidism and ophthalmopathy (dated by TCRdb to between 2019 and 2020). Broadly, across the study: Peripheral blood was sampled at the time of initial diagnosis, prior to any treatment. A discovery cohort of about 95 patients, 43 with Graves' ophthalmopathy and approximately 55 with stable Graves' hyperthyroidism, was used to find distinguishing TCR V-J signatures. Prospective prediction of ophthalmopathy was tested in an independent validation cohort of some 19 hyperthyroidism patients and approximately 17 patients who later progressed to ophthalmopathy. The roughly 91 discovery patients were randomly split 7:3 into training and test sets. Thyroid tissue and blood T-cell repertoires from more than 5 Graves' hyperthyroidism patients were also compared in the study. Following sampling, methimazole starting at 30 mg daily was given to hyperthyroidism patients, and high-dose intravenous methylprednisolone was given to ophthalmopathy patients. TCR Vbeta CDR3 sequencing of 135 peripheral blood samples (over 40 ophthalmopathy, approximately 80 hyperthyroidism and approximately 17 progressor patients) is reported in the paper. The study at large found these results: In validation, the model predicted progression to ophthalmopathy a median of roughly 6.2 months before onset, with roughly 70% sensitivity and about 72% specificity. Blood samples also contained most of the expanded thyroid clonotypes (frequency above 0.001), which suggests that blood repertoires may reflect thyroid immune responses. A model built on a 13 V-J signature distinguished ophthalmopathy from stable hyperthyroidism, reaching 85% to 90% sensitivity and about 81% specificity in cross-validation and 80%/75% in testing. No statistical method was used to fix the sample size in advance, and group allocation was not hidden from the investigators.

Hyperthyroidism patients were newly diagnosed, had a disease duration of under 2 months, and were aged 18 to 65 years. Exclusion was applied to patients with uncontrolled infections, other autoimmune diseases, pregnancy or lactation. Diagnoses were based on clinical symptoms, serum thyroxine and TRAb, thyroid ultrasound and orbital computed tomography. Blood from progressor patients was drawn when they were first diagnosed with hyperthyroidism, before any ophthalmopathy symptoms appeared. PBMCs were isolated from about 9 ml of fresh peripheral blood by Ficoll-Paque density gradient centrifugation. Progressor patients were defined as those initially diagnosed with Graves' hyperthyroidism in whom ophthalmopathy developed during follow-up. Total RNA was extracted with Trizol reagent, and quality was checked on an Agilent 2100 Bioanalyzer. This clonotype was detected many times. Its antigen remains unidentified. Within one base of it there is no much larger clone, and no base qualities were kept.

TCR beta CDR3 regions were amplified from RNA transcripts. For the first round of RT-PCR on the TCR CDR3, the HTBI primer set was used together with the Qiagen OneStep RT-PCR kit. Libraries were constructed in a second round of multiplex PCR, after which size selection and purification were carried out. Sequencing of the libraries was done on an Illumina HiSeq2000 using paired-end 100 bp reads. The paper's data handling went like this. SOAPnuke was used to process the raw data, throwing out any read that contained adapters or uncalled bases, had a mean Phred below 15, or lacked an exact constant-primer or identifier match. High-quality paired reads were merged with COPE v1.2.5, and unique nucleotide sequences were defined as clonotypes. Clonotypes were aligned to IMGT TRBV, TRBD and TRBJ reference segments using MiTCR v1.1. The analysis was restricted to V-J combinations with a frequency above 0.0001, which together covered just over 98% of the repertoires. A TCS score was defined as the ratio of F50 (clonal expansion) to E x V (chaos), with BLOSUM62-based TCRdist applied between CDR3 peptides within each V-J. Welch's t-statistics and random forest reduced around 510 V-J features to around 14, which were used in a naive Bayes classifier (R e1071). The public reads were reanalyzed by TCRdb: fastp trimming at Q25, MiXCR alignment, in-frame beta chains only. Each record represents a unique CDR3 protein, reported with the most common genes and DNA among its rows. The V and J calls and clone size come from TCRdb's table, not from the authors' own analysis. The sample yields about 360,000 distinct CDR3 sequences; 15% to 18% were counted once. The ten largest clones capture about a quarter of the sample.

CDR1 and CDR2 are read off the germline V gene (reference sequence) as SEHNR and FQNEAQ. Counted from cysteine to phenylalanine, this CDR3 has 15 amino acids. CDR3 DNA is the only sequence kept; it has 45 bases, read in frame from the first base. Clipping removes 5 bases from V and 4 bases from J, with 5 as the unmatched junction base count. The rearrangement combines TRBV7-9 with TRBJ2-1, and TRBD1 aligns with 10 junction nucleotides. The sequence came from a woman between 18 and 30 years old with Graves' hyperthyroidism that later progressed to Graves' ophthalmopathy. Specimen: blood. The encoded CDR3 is CASSLPGQGYNEQFF. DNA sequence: TGTGCCAGCAGCCTGCCGGGACAGGGGTACAATGAGCAGTTCTTC.